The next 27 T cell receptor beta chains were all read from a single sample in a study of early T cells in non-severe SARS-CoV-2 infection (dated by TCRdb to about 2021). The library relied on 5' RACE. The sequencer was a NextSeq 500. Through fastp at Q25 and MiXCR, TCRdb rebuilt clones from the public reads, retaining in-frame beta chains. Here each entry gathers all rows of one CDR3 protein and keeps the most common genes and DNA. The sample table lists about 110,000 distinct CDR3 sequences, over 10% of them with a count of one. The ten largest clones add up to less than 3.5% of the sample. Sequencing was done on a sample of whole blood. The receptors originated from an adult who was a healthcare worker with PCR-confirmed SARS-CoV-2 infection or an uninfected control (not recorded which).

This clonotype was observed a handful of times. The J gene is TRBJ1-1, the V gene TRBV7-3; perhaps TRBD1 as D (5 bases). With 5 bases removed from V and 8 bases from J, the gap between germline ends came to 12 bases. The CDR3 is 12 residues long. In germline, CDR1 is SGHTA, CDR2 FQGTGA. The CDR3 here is CASSPYTGEAFF. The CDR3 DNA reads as TGTGCCAGCAGCCCCTATACAGGAGAAGCTTTCTTT.

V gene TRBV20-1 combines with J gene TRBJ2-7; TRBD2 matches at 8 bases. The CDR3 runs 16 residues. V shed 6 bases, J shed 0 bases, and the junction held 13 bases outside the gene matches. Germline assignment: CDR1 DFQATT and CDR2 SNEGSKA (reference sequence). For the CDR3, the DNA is TGCAGTGCCCGGGGGCTAGCGGGCCGAAGCTCCTACGAGCAGTACTTC. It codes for CSARGLAGRSSYEQYF.

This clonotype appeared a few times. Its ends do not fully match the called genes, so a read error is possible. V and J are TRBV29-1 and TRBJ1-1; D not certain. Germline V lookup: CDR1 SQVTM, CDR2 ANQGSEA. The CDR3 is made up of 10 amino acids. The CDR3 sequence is CSVVKTEAFF. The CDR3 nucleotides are TGCAGCGTTGTGAAAACTGAAGCTTTCTTT.

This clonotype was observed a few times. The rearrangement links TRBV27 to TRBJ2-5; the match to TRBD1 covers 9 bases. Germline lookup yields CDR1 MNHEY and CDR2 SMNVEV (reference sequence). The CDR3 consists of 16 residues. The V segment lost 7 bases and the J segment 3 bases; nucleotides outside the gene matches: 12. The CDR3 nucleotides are TGTGCCAGCAAACTCCGGACAGGGGTCGGAAAAGAGACCCAGTACTTC. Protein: CASKLRTGVGKETQYF.

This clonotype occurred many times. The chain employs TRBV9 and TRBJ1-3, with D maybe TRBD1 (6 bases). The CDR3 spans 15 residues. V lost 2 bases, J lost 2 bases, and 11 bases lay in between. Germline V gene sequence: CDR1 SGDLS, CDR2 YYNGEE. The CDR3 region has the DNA TGTGCCAGCAGCGTCTTGGGGACACCTGGAAACACCATATATTTT. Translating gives CASSVLGTPGNTIYF.

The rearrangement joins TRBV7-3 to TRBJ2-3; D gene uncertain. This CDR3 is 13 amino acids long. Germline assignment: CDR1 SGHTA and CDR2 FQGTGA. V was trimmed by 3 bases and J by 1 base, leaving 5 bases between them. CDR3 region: CASSLARTDTQYF. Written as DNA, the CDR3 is TGTGCCAGCAGCTTGGCGCGCACAGATACGCAGTATTTT.

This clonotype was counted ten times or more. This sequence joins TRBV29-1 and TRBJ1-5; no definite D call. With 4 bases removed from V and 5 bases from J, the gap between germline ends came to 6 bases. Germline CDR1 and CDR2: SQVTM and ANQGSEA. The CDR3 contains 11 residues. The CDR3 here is CSVGDDQPQHF. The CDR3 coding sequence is TGCAGCGTTGGAGATGATCAGCCCCAGCATTTT.

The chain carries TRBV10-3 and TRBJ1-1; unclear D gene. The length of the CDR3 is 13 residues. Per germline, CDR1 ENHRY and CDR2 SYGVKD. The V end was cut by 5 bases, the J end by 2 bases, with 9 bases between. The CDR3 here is CAISTRPNTEAFF. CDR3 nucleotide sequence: TGTGCCATCAGTACCCGCCCCAACACTGAAGCTTTCTTT.

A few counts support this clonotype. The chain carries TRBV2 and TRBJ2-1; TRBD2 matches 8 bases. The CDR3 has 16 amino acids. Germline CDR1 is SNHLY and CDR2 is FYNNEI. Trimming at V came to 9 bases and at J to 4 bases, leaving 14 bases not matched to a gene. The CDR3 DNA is TGTGCCAGTACCATCGTGGGTAGCGGGGTTTACAATGAGCAGTTCTTC. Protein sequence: CASTIVGSGVYNEQFF.

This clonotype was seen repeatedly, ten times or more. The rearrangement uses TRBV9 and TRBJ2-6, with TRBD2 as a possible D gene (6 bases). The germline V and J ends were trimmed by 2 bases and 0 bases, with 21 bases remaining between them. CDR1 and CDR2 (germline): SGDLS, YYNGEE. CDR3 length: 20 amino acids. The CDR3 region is CASSVETAGTPFSGANVLTF. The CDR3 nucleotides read TGTGCCAGCAGCGTCGAGACAGCCGGGACTCCGTTCTCTGGGGCCAACGTCCTGACTTTC. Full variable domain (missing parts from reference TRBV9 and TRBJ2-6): DSGVTQTPKHLITATGQRVTLRCSPRSGDLSVYWYQQSLDQGLQFLIQYYNGEERAKGNILERFSAQQFPDLHSELNLSSLELGDSALYFCASSVETAGTPFSGANVLTFGAGSRLTVL.

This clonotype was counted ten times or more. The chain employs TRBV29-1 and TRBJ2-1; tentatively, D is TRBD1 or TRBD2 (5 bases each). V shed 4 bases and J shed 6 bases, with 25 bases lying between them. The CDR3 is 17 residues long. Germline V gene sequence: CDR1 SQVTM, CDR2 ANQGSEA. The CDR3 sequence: CSVGLPPARELFNEQFF. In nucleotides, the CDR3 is TGCAGCGTTGGATTGCCTCCCGCCAGGGAGCTCTTCAATGAGCAGTTCTTC.

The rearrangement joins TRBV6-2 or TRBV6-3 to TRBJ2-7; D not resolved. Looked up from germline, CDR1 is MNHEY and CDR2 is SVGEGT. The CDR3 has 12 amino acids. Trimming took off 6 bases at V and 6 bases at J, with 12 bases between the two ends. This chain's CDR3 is CASRDPPSEQYF. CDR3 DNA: TGTGCCAGCAGGGACCCCCCGAGCGAGCAGTACTTC.

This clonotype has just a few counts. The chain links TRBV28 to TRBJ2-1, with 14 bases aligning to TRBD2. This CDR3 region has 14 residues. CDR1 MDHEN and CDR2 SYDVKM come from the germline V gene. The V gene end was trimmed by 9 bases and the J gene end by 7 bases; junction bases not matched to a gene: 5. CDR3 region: CASRLAGGMNEQFF. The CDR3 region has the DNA TGTGCCAGTAGACTAGCGGGGGGGATGAATGAGCAGTTCTTC.

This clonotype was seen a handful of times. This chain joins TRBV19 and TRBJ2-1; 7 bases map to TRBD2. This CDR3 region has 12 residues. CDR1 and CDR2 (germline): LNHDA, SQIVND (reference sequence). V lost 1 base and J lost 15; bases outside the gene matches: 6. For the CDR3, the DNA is TGTGCCAGTAGTATAGGAGCGGGACTGACGTTCTTC. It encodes CASSIGAGLTFF.

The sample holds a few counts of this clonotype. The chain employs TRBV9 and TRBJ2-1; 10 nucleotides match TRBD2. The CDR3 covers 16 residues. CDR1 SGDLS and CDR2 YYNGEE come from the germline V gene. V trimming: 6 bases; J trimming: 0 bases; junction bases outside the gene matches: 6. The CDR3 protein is CASTRASGSSYNEQFF. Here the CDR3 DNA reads TGTGCCAGCACTCGGGCTAGCGGGAGCTCCTACAATGAGCAGTTCTTC.

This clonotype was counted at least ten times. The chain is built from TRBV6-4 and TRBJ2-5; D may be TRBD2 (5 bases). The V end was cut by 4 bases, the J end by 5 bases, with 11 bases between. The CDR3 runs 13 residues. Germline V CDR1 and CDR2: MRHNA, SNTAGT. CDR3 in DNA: TGTGCCAGCAGTGCAGCGGATGGGGAGACCCAGTACTTC. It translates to CASSAADGETQYF.

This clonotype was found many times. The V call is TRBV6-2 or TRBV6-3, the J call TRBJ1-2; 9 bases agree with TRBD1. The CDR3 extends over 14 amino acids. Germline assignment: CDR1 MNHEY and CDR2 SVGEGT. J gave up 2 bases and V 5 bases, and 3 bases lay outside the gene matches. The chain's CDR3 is CASSPGTGNYGYTF. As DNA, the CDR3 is TGTGCCAGCAGTCCCGGGACAGGGAACTATGGCTACACCTTC.

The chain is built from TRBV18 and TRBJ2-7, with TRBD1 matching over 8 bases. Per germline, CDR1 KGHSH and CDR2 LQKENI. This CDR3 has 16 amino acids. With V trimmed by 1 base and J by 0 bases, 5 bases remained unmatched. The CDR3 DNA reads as TGTGCCAGCTCACCACTTCCCACAGGGGGCTCCTACGAGCAGTACTTC. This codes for CASSPLPTGGSYEQYF.

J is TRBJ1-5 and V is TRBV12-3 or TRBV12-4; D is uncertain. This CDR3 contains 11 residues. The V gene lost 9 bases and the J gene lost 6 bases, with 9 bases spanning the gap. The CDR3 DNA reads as TGTGCCAGTGGGGTCGCTCAGCCCCAGCATTTT. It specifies CASGVAQPQHF.

CDR3 nucleotides: TGCAGTGCTAGAGATTCGGGGGCTCGGGGAGATACGCAGTATTTT. Amino acids: CSARDSGARGDTQYF. This chain connects TRBV20-1 to TRBJ2-3; tentatively, D is TRBD1 or TRBD2 (6 bases each). The germline V gene encodes CDR1 DFQATT and CDR2 SNEGSKA (reference sequence). V lost 0 bases and J lost 5, with 15 bases in between. The CDR3 is 15 amino acids.

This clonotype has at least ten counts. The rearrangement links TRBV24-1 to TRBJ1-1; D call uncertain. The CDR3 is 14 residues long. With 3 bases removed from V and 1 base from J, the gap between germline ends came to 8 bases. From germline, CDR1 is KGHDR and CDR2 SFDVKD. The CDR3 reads CATSDTNRNTEAFF. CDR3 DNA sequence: TGTGCCACCAGTGATACGAACAGGAACACTGAAGCTTTCTTT.

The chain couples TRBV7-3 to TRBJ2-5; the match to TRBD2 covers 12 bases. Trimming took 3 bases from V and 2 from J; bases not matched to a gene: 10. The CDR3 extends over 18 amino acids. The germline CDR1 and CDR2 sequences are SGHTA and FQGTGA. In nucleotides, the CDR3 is TGTGCCAGCAGCTTCCTGGGAGGACTAGCGGGACAACAAGAGACCCAGTACTTC. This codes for CASSFLGGLAGQQETQYF.

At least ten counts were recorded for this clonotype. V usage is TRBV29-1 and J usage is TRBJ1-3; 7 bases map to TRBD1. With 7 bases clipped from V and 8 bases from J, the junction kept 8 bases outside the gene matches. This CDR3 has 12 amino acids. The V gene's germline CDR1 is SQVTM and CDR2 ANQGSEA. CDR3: CSAQGQKDTIYF. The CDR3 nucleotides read TGCAGCGCCCAGGGACAGAAGGACACCATATATTTT. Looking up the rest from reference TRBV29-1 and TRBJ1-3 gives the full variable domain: SAVISQKPSRDICQRGTSLTIQCQVDSQVTMMFWYRQQPGQSLTLIATANQGSEATYESGFVIDKFPISRPNLTFSTLTVSNMSPEDSSIYLCSAQGQKDTIYFGEGSWLTVV.

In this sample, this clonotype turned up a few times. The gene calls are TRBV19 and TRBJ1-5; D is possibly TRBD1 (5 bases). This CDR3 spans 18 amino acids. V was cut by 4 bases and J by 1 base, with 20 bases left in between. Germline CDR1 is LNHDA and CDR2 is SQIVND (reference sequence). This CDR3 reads CASSSTGRGGESNQPQHF. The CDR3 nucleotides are TGTGCCAGTAGTAGTACCGGGCGGGGAGGGGAAAGCAATCAGCCCCAGCATTTT.

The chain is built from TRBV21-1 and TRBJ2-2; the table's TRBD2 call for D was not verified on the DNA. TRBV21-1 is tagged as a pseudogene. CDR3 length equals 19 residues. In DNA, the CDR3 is TGTGCCAGCATCTACGGAGGGGGTCGAAGCGGGAGGAACACCGGGGAGCTGTTTTTT. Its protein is CASIYGGGRSGRNTGELFF.

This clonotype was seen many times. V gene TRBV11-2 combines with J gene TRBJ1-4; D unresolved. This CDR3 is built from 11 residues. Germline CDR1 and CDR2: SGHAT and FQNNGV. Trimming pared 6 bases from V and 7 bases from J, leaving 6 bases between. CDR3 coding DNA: TGTGCCAGCAGTGAAGTTGAAAAACTGTTTTTT. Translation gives CASSEVEKLFF.

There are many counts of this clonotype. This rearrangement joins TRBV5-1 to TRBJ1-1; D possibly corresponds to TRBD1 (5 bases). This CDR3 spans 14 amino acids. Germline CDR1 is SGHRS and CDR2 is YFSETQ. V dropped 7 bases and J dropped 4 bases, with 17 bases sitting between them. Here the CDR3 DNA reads TGCGCCAGCCGAGGGGCCGGGGTAGGCACTGAAGCTTTCTTT. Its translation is CASRGAGVGTEAFF.